This T cell receptor (beta chain) was recovered during a study of T cell repertoires in aging, cancer and after chemotherapy. TCR beta rearrangements were amplified from peripheral blood genomic DNA. Rearranged V-D-J TRB sequences were amplified with a mixed TRB-A/B primer pool. Each CDR3 protein is one row after TCRdb ran MiXCR on the multiplex PCR reads. Altogether 6,500 to 9,500 distinct CDR3 sequences are present, around a quarter being singletons, with the ten largest covering approximately 2.8%. Regarding the study as a whole: Hematological cancer patients had lymphoid organ infiltration that may impair thymic emigration or T cell expansion.

Points on this clonotype: Its target is not known.

This CDR3 spans 15 amino acids. V shed 0 bases, J shed 6 bases, and the junction held 3 bases outside the gene matches. Germline V gene lookup returns CDR1 LGHNA and CDR2 YSLEER. The sequence came from a human donor with a blood cancer. Sequencing was performed on blood. The J gene is TRBJ2-2, the V gene TRBV4-3, with TRBD1 matching over 8 bases. DNA of the CDR3: TGCGCCAGCAGCCAAGATAAGACAGGGGCCGGGGAGCTGTTTTTT. Translation gives CASSQDKTGAGELFF.